This T cell receptor (beta chain) was recorded in a study of CD4 T cells in relation to SARS-CoV-2 and coronaviruses. Study background: The restricting HLA molecule for shared crossreactive spike epitopes was mapped.

About this clone itself: The antigen is unknown.

Germline V lookup: CDR1 MGHDK, CDR2 SYGVNS. The CDR3 covers 16 residues. V gave up 3 bases and J gave up 1 base, with 15 bases separating them. Regarding the study as a whole: The cross-reactivity analysis covered only spike protein, not other viral proteins. No donor gave both pre-pandemic and post-infection samples. About 65% of donors had memory CD4+ clonotypes crossrecognizing SARS-CoV-2 and common cold coronavirus spike.

Measured with immunoSEQ multiplex PCR; TCRdb has only the in-frame clones, and not every one. The sample gives under 50,000 clones, roughly 88% of which show up once; more than 7% is in the top ten. The sample taken for sequencing was memory CD4+ T cells from PBMCs. This TCR was recovered from an adult with COVID-19. V usage is TRBV25-1 and J usage is TRBJ1-1; D may be TRBD1 (6 bases). The CDR3 here is CASSDLQGRANTEAFF. The CDR3 bases are TGTGCCAGCAGTGACCTACAGGGTCGGGCGAACACTGAAGCTTTCTTT. Full variable domain (remainder filled in from reference TRBV25-1 and TRBJ1-1): EADIYQTPRYLVIGTGKKITLECSQTMGHDKMYWYQQDPGMELHLIHYSYGVNSTEKGDLSSESTVSRIRTEHFPLTLESARPSHTSQYLCASSDLQGRANTEAFFGQGTRLTVV.